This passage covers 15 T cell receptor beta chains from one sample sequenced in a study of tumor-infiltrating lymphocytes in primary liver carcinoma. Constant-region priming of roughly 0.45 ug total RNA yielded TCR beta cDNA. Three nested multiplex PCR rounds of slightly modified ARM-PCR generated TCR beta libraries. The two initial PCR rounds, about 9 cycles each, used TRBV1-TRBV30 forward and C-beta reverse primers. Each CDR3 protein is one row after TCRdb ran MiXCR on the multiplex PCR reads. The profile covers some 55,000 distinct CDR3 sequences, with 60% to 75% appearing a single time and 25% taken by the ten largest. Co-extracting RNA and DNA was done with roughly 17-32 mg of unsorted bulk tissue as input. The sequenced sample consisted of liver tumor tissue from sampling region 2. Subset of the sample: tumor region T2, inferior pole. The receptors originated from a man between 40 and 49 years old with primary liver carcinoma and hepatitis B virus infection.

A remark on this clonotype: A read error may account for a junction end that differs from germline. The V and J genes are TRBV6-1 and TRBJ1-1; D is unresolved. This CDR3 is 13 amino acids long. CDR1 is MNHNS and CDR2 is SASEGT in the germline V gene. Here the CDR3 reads CVSRLLGNTEAFF. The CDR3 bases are TGTGTCAGCAGGTTACTTGGGAACACTGAAGCCTTCTTT.

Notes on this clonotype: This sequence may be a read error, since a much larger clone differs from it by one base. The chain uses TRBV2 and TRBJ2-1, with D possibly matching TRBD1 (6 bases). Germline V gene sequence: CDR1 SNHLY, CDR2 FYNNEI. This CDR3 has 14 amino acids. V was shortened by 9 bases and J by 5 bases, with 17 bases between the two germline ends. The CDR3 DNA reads TGTGCCAGTTATCGGGACAACACGGACAATGAGCAGTTCTTC. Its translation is CASYRDNTDNEQFF.

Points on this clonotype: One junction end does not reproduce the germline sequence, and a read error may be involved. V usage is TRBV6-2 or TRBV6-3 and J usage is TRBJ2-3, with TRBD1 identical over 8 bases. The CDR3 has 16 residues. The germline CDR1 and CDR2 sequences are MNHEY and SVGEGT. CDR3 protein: CASSYPDRGDPNTEYF. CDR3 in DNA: TGTGCCAGCAGTTACCCCGACAGGGGTGACCCAAATACGGAGTATTTT.

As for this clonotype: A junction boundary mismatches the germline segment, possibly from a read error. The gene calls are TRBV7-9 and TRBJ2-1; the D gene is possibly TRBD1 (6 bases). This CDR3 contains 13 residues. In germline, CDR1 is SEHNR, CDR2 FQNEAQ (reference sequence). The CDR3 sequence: CAGSSSGDNEQFF. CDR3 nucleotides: TGTGCCGGCAGCTCATCAGGGGACAATGAGCAGTTCTTC.

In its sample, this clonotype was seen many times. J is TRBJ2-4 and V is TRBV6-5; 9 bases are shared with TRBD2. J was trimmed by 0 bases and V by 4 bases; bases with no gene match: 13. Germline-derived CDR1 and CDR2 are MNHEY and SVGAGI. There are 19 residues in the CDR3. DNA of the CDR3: TGTGCCAGCAGTTCCCTACCGACTAGCGGAGGGGGAGCCAAAAACATTCAGTACTTC. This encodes CASSSLPTSGGGAKNIQYF.

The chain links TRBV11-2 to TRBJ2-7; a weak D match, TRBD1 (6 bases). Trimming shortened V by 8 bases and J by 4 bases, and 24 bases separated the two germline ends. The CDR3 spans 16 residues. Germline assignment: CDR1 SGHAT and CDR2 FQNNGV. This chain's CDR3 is CASLDFGTPSSYEQYF. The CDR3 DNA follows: TGTGCCAGCTTAGACTTCGGGACACCCAGCTCATACGAGCAGTACTTC.

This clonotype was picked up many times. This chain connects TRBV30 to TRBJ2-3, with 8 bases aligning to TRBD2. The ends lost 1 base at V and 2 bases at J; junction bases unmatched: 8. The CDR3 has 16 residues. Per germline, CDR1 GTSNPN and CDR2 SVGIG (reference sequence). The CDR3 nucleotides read TGTGCCTGGAGTGGACCCACTAGCGGTATCACAGATACGCAGTATTTT. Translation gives CAWSGPTSGITDTQYF.

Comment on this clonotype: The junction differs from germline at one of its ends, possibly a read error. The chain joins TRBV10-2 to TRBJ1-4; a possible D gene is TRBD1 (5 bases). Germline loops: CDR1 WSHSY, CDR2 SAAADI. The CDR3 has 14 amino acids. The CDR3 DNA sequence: TGCGCCAGCGGTGAGACAGCATCTAATGAAAAACTGTTTTTT. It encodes CASGETASNEKLFF.

DNA for the CDR3: TGTGCCAGCAGCGAAGGGGGTGGAGGAGATACACAGTACTTC. It specifies CASSEGGGGDTQYF. J is TRBJ2-5 and V is TRBV11-2; possible D gene TRBD1, 6 bases. This CDR3 contains 14 residues. Germline CDR1 SGHAT, CDR2 FQNNGV. Trimming took off 5 bases at V and 11 bases at J, with 21 bases between the two ends.

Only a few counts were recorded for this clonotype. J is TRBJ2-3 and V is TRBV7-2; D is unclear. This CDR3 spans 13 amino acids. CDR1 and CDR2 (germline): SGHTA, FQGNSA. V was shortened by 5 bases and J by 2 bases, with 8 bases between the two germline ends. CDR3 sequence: CASSPTVTDTQYF. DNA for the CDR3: TGTGCCAGCAGCCCAACGGTCACAGATACGCAGTATTTT.

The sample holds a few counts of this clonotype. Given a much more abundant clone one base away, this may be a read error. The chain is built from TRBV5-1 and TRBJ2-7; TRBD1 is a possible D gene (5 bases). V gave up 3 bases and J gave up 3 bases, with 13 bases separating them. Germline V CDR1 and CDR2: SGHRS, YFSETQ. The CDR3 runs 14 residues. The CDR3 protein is CASSSERGSYEQYF. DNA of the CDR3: TGCGCCAGCAGCTCGGAAAGGGGCAGCTACGAGCAGTACTTC.

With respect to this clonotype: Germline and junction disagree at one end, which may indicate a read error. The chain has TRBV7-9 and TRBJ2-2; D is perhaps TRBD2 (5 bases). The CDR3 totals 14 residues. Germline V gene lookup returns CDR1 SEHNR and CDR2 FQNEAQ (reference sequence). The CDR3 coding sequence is TGTGCCAGCAGTTTAGAAATGAACACCGGGGAACTGTTTTTT. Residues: CASSLEMNTGELFF. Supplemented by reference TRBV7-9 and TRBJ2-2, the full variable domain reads DTGVSQNPRHKITKRGQNVTFRCDPISEHNRLYWYRQTLGQGPEFLTYFQNEAQLEKSRLLSDRFSAERPKGSFSTLEIQRTEQGDSAMYLCASSLEMNTGELFFGEGSRLTVL.

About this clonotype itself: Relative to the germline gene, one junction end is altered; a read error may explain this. For the CDR3, the DNA is TGTGCCAGCAGCTATCTGTACAGAAGCACAGATAAGCAGTATTTT. It translates to CASSYLYRSTDKQYF. The genes are TRBV5-5 and TRBJ2-3; D call uncertain. The CDR3 runs to 15 residues. The V gene's germline CDR1 is SGHKS and CDR2 YYEKEE (reference sequence).

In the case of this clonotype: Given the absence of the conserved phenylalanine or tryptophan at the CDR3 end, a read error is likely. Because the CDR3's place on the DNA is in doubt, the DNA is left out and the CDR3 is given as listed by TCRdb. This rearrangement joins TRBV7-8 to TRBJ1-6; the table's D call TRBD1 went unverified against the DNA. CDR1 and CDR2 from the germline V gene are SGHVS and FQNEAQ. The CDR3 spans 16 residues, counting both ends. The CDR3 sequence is CASSLGRQENNSPIHS.

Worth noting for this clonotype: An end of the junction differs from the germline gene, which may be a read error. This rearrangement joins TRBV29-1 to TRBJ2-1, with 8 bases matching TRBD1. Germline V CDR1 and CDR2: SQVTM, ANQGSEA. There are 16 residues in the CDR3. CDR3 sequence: CSIERDRIRSYDEQFF. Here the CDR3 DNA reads TGCAGCATTGAACGGGACAGGATTAGATCTTACGATGAGCAGTTCTTC.